The present TCR beta chain was sequenced within a study of T cells in Graves' hyperthyroidism and ophthalmopathy. TCR beta CDR3 regions were amplified from RNA transcripts. TCR CDR3 regions were first amplified by RT-PCR with HTBI primers. Using its own MiXCR run on the multiplex PCR reads, TCRdb lists one record per CDR3 protein. Among approximately 610,000 distinct CDR3 sequences, about 15% were seen once, and the ten largest hold around 4%. This clonotype occurred many times. The CDR3 consists of 10 residues. V lost 5 bases to trimming and J lost 11 bases, with 4 bases between them. Sequenced: blood. The chain employs TRBV12-3 or TRBV12-4 and TRBJ2-6; no clear D. This sequence originates from a woman aged 40 to 50 with Graves' ophthalmopathy. The CDR3, as DNA: TGTGCCAGCAGTCGTGACGTCCTGACTTTC. Encoded protein: CASSRDVLTF.